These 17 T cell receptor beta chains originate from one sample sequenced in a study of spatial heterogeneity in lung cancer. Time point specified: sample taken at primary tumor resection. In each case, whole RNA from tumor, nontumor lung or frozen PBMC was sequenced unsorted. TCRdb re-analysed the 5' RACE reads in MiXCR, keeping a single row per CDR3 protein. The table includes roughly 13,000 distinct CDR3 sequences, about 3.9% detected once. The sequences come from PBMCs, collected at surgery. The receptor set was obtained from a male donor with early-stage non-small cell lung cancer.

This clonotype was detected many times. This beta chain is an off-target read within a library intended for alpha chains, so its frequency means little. The CDR3 here is CASGFYNEQFF. The CDR3 DNA reads TGTGCCAGCGGATTTTACAATGAGCAGTTCTTC. The chain couples TRBV5-4 to TRBJ2-1; D not certain. V lost 7 bases and J 4 bases, leaving 6 bases between the germline ends. Per the germline V gene, CDR1 is SGHNT and CDR2 is YYREEE (reference sequence). This CDR3 has 11 residues. Based on the CDR3 plus reference TRBV5-4 and TRBJ2-1, the full variable domain is ETGVTQSPTHLIKTRGQQVTLRCSSQSGHNTVSWYQQALGQGPQFIFQYYREEENGRGNFPPRFSGLQFPNYSSELNVNALELDDSALYLCASGFYNEQFFGPGTRLTVL.

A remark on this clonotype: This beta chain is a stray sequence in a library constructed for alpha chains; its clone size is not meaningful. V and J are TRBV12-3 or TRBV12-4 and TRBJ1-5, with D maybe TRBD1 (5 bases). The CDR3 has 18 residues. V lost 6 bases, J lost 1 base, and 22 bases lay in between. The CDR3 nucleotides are TGTGCCAGCAGGCCTGGAGGGGCCACCCAAAGAAGCAATCAGCCCCAGCATTTT. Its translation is CASRPGGATQRSNQPQHF.

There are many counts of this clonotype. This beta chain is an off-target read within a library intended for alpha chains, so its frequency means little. CDR3 in DNA: TGCAGTGCTAGACCTGGCTCCCTTGCCTATGGCTACACCTTC. Its protein is CSARPGSLAYGYTF. The rearrangement joins TRBV20-1 to TRBJ1-2; no firm D call. Trimming stripped 2 bases from V and 4 bases from J, with 14 bases between. This CDR3 contains 14 residues. Germline CDR1 reads DFQATT; CDR2 reads SNEGSKA (reference sequence).

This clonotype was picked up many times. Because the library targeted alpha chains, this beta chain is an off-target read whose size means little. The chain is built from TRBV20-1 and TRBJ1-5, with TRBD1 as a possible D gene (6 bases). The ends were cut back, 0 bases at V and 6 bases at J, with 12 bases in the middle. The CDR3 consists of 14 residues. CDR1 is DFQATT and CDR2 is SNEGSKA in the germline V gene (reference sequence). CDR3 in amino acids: CSARDRGAGQPQHF. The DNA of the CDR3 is TGCAGTGCTAGAGATCGGGGGGCAGGTCAGCCCCAGCATTTT.

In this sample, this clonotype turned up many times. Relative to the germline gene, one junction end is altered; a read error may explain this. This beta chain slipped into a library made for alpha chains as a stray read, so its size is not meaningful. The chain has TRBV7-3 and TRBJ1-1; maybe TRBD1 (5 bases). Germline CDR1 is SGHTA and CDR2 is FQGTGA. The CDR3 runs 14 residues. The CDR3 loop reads CASSSYAGNPEAFF. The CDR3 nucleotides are TGTGCCAGCAGCTCGTACGCAGGGAACCCTGAAGCTTTCTTT.

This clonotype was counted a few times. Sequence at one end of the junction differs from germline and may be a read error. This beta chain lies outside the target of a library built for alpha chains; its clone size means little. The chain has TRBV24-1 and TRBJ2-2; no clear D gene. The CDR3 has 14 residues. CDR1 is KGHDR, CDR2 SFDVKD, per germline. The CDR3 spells CTTTENANTGELFF. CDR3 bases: TGTACCACCACGGAGAACGCGAACACCGGGGAGCTGTTTTTT.

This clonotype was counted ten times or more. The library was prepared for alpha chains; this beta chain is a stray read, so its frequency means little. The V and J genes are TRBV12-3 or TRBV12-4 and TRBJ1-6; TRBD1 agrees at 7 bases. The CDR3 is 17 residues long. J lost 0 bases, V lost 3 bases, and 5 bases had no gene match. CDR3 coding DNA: TGTGCCAGCAGTTTCCGGGACAGAAGCTCCTATAATTCACCCCTCCACTTT. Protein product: CASSFRDRSSYNSPLHF.

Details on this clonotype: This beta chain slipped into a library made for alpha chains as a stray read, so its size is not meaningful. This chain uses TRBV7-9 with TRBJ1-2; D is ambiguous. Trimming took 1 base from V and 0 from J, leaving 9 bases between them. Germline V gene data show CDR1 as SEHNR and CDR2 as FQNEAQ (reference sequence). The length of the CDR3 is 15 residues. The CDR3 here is CASSLVDGTNYGYTF. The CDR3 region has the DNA TGTGCCAGCAGCTTAGTTGACGGAACTAACTATGGCTACACCTTC. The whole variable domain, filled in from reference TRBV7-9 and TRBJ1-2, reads DTGVSQNPRHKITKRGQNVTFRCDPISEHNRLYWYRQTLGQGPEFLTYFQNEAQLEKSRLLSDRFSAERPKGSFSTLEIQRTEQGDSAMYLCASSLVDGTNYGYTFGSGTRLTVV.

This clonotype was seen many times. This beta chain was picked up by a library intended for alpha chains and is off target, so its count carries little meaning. The CDR3, as DNA: TGTGCCACCAGCCTGAGGCAGCACAATCAGCCCCAGCATTTT. Its translation: CATSLRQHNQPQHF. The chain carries TRBV24-1 and TRBJ1-5; no clear D gene. CDR1 is KGHDR, CDR2 SFDVKD, per germline. This CDR3 has 14 residues. Deletions cut 7 bases from V and 3 bases from J, with 12 bases between.

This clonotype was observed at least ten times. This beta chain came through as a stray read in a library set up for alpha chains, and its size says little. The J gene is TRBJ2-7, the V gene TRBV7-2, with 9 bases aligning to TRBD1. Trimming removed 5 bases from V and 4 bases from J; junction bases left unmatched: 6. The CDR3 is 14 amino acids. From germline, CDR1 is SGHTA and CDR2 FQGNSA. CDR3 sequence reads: CASSTTGGGYEQYF. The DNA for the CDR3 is TGTGCCAGCAGCACCACAGGGGGCGGGTACGAGCAGTACTTC.

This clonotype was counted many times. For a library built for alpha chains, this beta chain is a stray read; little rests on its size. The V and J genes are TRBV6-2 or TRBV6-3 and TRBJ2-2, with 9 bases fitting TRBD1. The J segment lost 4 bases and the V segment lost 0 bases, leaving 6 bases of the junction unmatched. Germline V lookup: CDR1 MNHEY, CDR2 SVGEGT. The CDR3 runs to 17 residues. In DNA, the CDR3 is TGTGCCAGCAGTTACTCACCCGGGACAGGGTTCACCGGGGAGCTGTTTTTT. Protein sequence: CASSYSPGTGFTGELFF.

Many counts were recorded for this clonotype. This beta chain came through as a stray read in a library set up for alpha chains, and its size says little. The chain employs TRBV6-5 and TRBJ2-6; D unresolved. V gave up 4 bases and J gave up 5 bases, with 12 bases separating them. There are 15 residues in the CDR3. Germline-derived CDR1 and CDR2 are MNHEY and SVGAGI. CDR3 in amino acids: CASSSDGRRANVLTF. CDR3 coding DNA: TGTGCCAGCAGTTCGGACGGCCGTCGGGCCAACGTCCTGACTTTC.

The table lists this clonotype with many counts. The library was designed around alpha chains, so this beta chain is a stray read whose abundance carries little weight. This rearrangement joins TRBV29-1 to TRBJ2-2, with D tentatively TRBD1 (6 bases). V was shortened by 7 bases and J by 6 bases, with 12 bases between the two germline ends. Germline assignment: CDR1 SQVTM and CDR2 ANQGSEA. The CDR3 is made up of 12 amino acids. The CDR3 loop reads CSASTGPGELFF. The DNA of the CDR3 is TGCAGCGCTTCAACAGGGCCCGGGGAGCTGTTTTTT.

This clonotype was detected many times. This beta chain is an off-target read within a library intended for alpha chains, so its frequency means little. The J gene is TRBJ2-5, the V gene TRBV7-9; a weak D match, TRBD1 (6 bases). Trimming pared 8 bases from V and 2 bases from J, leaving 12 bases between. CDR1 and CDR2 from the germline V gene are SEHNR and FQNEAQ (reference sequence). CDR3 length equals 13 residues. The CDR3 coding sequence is TGTGCCAGCCAAGAGGGGACACAAGAGACCCAGTACTTC. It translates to CASQEGTQETQYF.

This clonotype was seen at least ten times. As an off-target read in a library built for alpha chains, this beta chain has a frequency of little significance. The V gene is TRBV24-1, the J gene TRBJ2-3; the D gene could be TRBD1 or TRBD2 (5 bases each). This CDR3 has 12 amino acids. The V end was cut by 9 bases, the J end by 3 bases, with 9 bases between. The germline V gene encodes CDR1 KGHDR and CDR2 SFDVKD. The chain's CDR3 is CATGGATDTQYF. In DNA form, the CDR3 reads TGTGCCACCGGGGGAGCGACAGATACGCAGTATTTT.

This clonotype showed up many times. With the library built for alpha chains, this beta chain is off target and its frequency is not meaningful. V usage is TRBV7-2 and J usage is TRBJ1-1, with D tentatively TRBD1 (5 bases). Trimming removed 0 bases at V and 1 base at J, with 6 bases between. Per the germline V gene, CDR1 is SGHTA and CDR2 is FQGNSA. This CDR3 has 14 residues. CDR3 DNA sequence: TGTGCCAGCAGCTTAGCCAGGGAGAACACTGAAGCTTTCTTT. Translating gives CASSLARENTEAFF.

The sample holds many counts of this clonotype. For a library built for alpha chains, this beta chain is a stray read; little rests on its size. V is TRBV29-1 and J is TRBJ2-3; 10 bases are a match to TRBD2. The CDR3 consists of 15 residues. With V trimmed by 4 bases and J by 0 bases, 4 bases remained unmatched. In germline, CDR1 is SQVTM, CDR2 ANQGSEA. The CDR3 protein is CSVGGTSASTDTQYF. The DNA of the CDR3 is TGCAGCGTTGGGGGGACTAGCGCGAGCACAGATACGCAGTATTTT.